The 3 T cell receptor beta chains below all came from one sample that was sequenced in a study of T cells in Graves' hyperthyroidism and ophthalmopathy. RNA transcripts yielded amplified TCR beta CDR3 regions. The HTBI primer set drove a first-round RT-PCR of the TCR CDR3. In TCRdb, the multiplex PCR reads were re-called with MiXCR into one record per CDR3 protein. The sample lists some 500,000 distinct CDR3 sequences; under 15% were seen once. Sequencing was carried out using blood. Receptors were obtained from a woman between 18 and 29 years old with Graves' hyperthyroidism.

The chain couples TRBV12-3 or TRBV12-4 to TRBJ2-7; D call uncertain. The CDR3 runs to 15 residues. With 6 bases removed from V and 0 bases from J, the gap between germline ends came to 15 bases. In nucleotides, the CDR3 is TGTGCCAGCAGGTTCACAGAGCCTAGCTCCTACGAGCAGTACTTC. This translates into CASRFTEPSSYEQYF.

This clonotype was recorded many times. The chain recombines TRBV12-3 or TRBV12-4 with TRBJ2-3, with TRBD2 identical over 8 bases. The CDR3 runs 15 residues. With V trimmed by 2 bases and J by 4 bases, 5 bases remained unmatched. CDR3 sequence (DNA): TGTGCCAGCAGTTTAACGGGAGGGGGTCCAGATACGCAGTATTTT. Translation gives CASSLTGGGPDTQYF.

This clonotype has a count of ten or more. The chain employs TRBV19 and TRBJ2-3; unclear D gene. Trimming took off 4 bases at V and 2 bases at J, with 13 bases between the two ends. This CDR3 spans 15 amino acids. The germline V gene encodes CDR1 LNHDA and CDR2 SQIVND (reference sequence). The CDR3 protein is CASSTAGRNTDTQYF. CDR3 coding DNA: TGTGCCAGTAGTACGGCAGGTCGAAACACAGATACGCAGTATTTT.